The 29 T cell receptor beta chains listed next were all sequenced from one sample in a study of identical twins. TCRdb used MiXCR to reprocess the 5' RACE reads, holding one entry per CDR3 protein. Of roughly 720,000 distinct CDR3 sequences listed, about 18% are singletons. These data also featured in a second study, about T cells expressing NK-cell markers.

Sequenced sample: PBMCs. The origin of the receptors is a woman aged 18 to 35 in good health.

This clonotype was seen only once. The rearrangement uses TRBV6-5 and TRBJ2-2, with TRBD2 identical over 7 bases. The length of the CDR3 is 16 residues. Unmatched junction bases numbered 8, after V lost 3 bases and J lost 4 bases. Germline CDR1 is MNHEY and CDR2 is SVGAGI. CDR3 sequence: CASSYGLVGATGELFF. The CDR3 coding sequence is TGTGCCAGCAGTTATGGACTAGTTGGGGCCACCGGGGAGCTGTTTTTT.

This clonotype was observed a few times. The chain combines TRBV11-2 with TRBJ2-7; D ambiguous. Germline V gives CDR1 SGHAT, CDR2 FQNNGV. The CDR3 covers 11 residues. V dropped 3 bases and J dropped 11 bases, with 11 bases sitting between them. CDR3 DNA sequence: TGTGCCAGCAGCTTCGTTGCGCGAGAGTACTTC. It specifies CASSFVAREYF.

The chain links TRBV7-9 to TRBJ1-6, with 10 bases that match TRBD1. The germline gives CDR1 SEHNR, CDR2 FQNEAQ (reference sequence). V dropped 7 bases and J dropped 9; count of bases not matched to a gene: 9. This CDR3 contains 15 residues. Written as DNA, the CDR3 is TGTGCCAGCACCCTTAGACAGGGGGCGGGTTCACCCCTCCACTTT. Translating it yields CASTLRQGAGSPLHF.

This clonotype turned up a few times. The chain employs TRBV20-1 and TRBJ1-2; D is undetermined. This CDR3 has 11 residues. Germline V gives CDR1 DFQATT, CDR2 SNEGSKA (reference sequence). The germline V and J ends were trimmed by 6 bases and 0 bases, with 5 bases remaining between them. This chain's CDR3 is CSAAPNYGYTF. For the CDR3, the DNA is TGCAGTGCCGCTCCTAACTATGGCTACACCTTC.

This chain connects TRBV20-1 to TRBJ1-5; tentative D call: TRBD1 (6 bases). CDR3 size: 14 residues. Germline CDR1 and CDR2: DFQATT and SNEGSKA (reference sequence). V lost 2 bases and J 5 bases, leaving 13 bases between the germline ends. The CDR3 DNA reads TGCAGTGCTAGATTAACGGGGGGCTATCAGCCCCAGCATTTT. This encodes CSARLTGGYQPQHF.

The genes are TRBV3-1 and TRBJ2-7; 12 bases agree with TRBD2. Germline V gene lookup returns CDR1 LGHDT and CDR2 YNNKEL (reference sequence). V shed 5 bases and J 4 bases; nucleotides not matched to a gene: 6. The CDR3 covers 15 residues. CDR3 in amino acids: CASSSSGRALYEQYF. CDR3 DNA sequence: TGTGCCAGCAGCTCTAGCGGGAGGGCCTTATACGAGCAGTACTTC.

This clonotype occurred a few times. CDR3 protein: CASRGVSNQPQHF. The CDR3 coding sequence is TGTGCCAGCCGGGGGGTCAGCAATCAGCCCCAGCATTTT. This chain uses TRBV6-2 or TRBV6-3 with TRBJ1-5; a possible D gene is TRBD1 (5 bases). The ends were cut back, 8 bases at V and 1 base at J, with 9 bases in the middle. CDR1 and CDR2 (germline): MNHEY, SVGEGT. The CDR3 has 13 amino acids.

The chain carries TRBV15 and TRBJ1-2; D not resolved. This CDR3 is built from 15 residues. Germline V gene data show CDR1 as LNHNV and CDR2 as YYDKDF (reference sequence). V gave up 0 bases and J gave up 7 bases, with 15 bases separating them. The CDR3 coding sequence is TGTGCCACCAGCAGAGATTTTCTCGGGGAGGCTGGCTACACCTTC. Translated: CATSRDFLGEAGYTF.

The CDR3 coding sequence is TGTGCCAGCAGTTTGGGGACTAGCGCCGGGGAGCTGTTTTTT. Encoded protein: CASSLGTSAGELFF. V gene TRBV12-3 or TRBV12-4 combines with J gene TRBJ2-2; 10 bases agree with TRBD2. V lost 3 bases to trimming and J lost 6 bases; unmatched junction nucleotides: 1. This CDR3 has 14 residues.

There are a few counts of this clonotype. J is TRBJ2-1 and V is TRBV6-5; D unclear. Germline V lookup: CDR1 MNHEY, CDR2 SVGAGI. V lost 5 bases to trimming and J lost 5 bases, with 7 bases between them. The CDR3 is made up of 12 amino acids. The CDR3 DNA reads TGTGCCAGCAGTAATCCCAACAATGAGCAGTTCTTC. Translating gives CASSNPNNEQFF.

This clonotype was seen a few times. This chain uses TRBV27 with TRBJ2-7, with unresolved D. Germline loops: CDR1 MNHEY, CDR2 SMNVEV (reference sequence). V lost 3 bases and J 3 bases, leaving 9 bases between the germline ends. This CDR3 is 13 amino acids long. The CDR3 nucleotides are TGTGCCAGCAGTTTCAACAGATTCTACGAGCAGTACTTC. Translated: CASSFNRFYEQYF.

This clonotype was seen repeatedly, ten times or more. This chain uses TRBV12-3 or TRBV12-4 with TRBJ1-6, with D possibly TRBD1 on 5 matching bases. CDR3 length: 14 amino acids. Trimming removed 0 bases at V and 7 bases at J, with 7 bases between. The CDR3 DNA is TGTGCCAGCAGTTTAGCACAGGACAATTCACCCCTCCACTTT. Amino acid sequence: CASSLAQDNSPLHF.

This clonotype has only a few counts. This sequence joins TRBV14 and TRBJ2-1; possibly TRBD1 for D (5 bases). The V gene lost 0 bases and the J gene lost 0 bases, with 9 bases spanning the gap. Germline CDR1 is SGHDN and CDR2 is FVKESK. The CDR3 has 16 amino acids. The CDR3 sequence: CASSQEGHLSYNEQFF. The CDR3 nucleotides are TGTGCCAGCAGCCAAGAGGGGCATCTCTCCTACAATGAGCAGTTCTTC.

The chain is built from TRBV6-5 and TRBJ2-5; 12 nucleotides line up with TRBD2. Losses at the gene ends were 2 bases for V and 5 bases for J; bases not matched to a gene: 3. The germline V gene encodes CDR1 MNHEY and CDR2 SVGAGI. This CDR3 is built from 15 residues. The CDR3 sequence is CASSYLAGGLETQYF. DNA of the CDR3: TGTGCCAGCAGTTACCTAGCGGGGGGGCTGGAGACCCAGTACTTC.

This clonotype was seen a few times. CDR3 loop: CASSPRTGATDTQYF. For the CDR3, the DNA is TGTGCCAGCAGCCCAAGGACAGGGGCAACAGATACGCAGTATTTT. The chain couples TRBV7-6 to TRBJ2-3, with 9 bases identical to TRBD1. Trimming cost V 5 bases and J 3 bases; bases outside gene matches: 6. The germline CDR1 and CDR2 sequences are SGHVS and FNYEAQ. The length of the CDR3 is 15 residues. Drawing the rest from reference TRBV7-6 and TRBJ2-3, the complete variable domain is GAGVSQSPRYKVTKRGQDVALRCDPISGHVSLYWYRQALGQGPEFLTYFNYEAQQDKSGLPNDRFSAERPEGSISTLTIQRTEQRDSAMYRCASSPRTGATDTQYFGPGTRLTVL.

This clonotype was seen only a few times. This chain uses TRBV5-1 with TRBJ2-3; tentative D call: TRBD1 (6 bases). The ends were cut back, 0 bases at V and 6 bases at J, with 14 bases in the middle. Germline-derived CDR1 and CDR2 are SGHRS and YFSETQ. The CDR3 contains 15 residues. CDR3 bases: TGCGCCAGCAGCTTGGGAGGGGGAACTCGGGATACGCAGTATTTT. This encodes CASSLGGGTRDTQYF.

This clonotype was counted a few times. The chain uses TRBV12-3 or TRBV12-4 and TRBJ2-2, with 9 bases matching TRBD1. Trimming cost V 5 bases and J 5 bases; bases outside gene matches: 6. This CDR3 region has 15 residues. The CDR3 region is CASSRGQGVTGELFF. The CDR3 nucleotides read TGTGCCAGCAGTCGGGGACAGGGTGTTACCGGGGAGCTGTTTTTT.

This clonotype was counted between two and nine times. This chain connects TRBV12-3 or TRBV12-4 to TRBJ2-5; 8 bases are a match to TRBD2. The CDR3 contains 12 residues. J was trimmed by 2 bases and V by 8 bases; bases with no gene match: 1. This CDR3 reads CASQRGQETQYF. The CDR3 region has the DNA TGTGCCAGCCAGCGGGGGCAAGAGACCCAGTACTTC.

The J gene is TRBJ2-4, the V gene TRBV7-2, with D unresolved. V was trimmed by 1 base and J by 8 bases, leaving 3 bases between them. This CDR3 comprises 11 residues. Germline CDR1 and CDR2: SGHTA and FQGNSA. CDR3 nucleotides: TGTGCCAGCAGCTTAGTGGACATTCAGTACTTC. Protein sequence: CASSLVDIQYF.

V and J are TRBV29-1 and TRBJ2-3; tentative D call: TRBD2 (6 bases). This CDR3 has 12 residues. Germline V CDR1 and CDR2: SQVTM, ANQGSEA. Trimming took 5 bases from V and 5 from J, leaving 11 bases between them. CDR3 amino acids: CSVKLAGDTQYF. The CDR3 nucleotides read TGCAGCGTTAAACTAGCTGGAGATACGCAGTATTTT.

This clonotype appeared a single time. The rearrangement uses TRBV7-2 and TRBJ2-4; TRBD2 matches at 12 bases. Per the germline V gene, CDR1 is SGHTA and CDR2 is FQGNSA. The CDR3 is made up of 16 amino acids. The junction had 9 bases not matched to a gene; V was cut back by 5 bases and J by 7 bases. CDR3 protein: CASSGASGRAANIQYF. CDR3 sequence (DNA): TGTGCCAGCAGCGGGGCTAGCGGGAGGGCCGCGAACATTCAGTACTTC.

The table lists this clonotype with a few counts. This chain links TRBV15 with TRBJ2-7, with a possible D match to TRBD2 (6 bases). CDR3 length: 13 residues. V lost 6 bases to trimming and J lost 7 bases, with 16 bases between them. Germline V gene sequence: CDR1 LNHNV, CDR2 YYDKDF (reference sequence). CDR3 amino acids: CATSFRTTLEQYF. The CDR3 nucleotides read TGTGCCACCAGTTTTCGGACTACGTTGGAGCAGTACTTC.

The V gene is TRBV29-1, the J gene TRBJ2-5, with D hard to call. The germline CDR1 and CDR2 sequences are SQVTM and ANQGSEA. V lost 4 bases and J 2 bases, leaving 2 bases between the germline ends. The CDR3 is made up of 10 amino acids. CDR3 bases: TGCAGCGTTGTACAAGAGACCCAGTACTTC. This codes for CSVVQETQYF.

This clonotype has at least ten counts. The chain combines TRBV7-8 with TRBJ2-3, with D maybe TRBD1 (5 bases). This CDR3 spans 15 amino acids. CDR1 is SGHVS, CDR2 FQNEAQ, per germline. The V and J ends lost 5 bases and 0 bases respectively, with 12 bases between them. The CDR3 region has the DNA TGTGCCAGCAGCAAACAGGAAGCTAGCACAGATACGCAGTATTTT. The encoded protein is CASSKQEASTDTQYF.

The gene calls are TRBV14 and TRBJ2-1, with D perhaps TRBD1 (5 bases). V lost 0 bases and J lost 10, with 16 bases in between. Germline assignment: CDR1 SGHDN and CDR2 FVKESK. The CDR3 contains 15 residues. CDR3 coding DNA: TGTGCCAGCAGCCAAGAGGATCTAGACAGCCACGAGCAGTTCTTC. As protein: CASSQEDLDSHEQFF.

This clonotype appeared once. The rearrangement joins TRBV10-2 to TRBJ2-2; D is undetermined. The CDR3 is 12 amino acids. The germline gives CDR1 WSHSY, CDR2 SAAADI. Trimming pared 5 bases from V and 8 bases from J, leaving 9 bases between. The CDR3 DNA reads TGCGCCAGCAGTTCCTCCTTTGGGGAGCTGTTTTTT. Amino acid sequence: CASSSSFGELFF.

The chain carries TRBV14 and TRBJ2-1, with a possible D match to TRBD2 (5 bases). This CDR3 spans 14 amino acids. Trimming took off 3 bases at V and 8 bases at J, with 14 bases between the two ends. Germline-derived CDR1 and CDR2 are SGHDN and FVKESK. For the CDR3, the DNA is TGTGCCAGCAGCCACGAGAGAGCGCGGGATGAGCAGTTCTTC. It specifies CASSHERARDEQFF.

V usage is TRBV5-6 and J usage is TRBJ2-7; 12 positions match TRBD2. V lost 5 bases to trimming and J lost 6 bases; unmatched junction nucleotides: 9. Germline loops: CDR1 SGHDT, CDR2 YYEEEE. The CDR3 has 15 residues. For the CDR3, the DNA is TGTGCCAGCAGACCCGAGCGGACTAGCGGGGTCGAGCAGTACTTC. Encoded protein: CASRPERTSGVEQYF.

This clonotype was found many times. The chain couples TRBV12-3 or TRBV12-4 to TRBJ1-1; D may be TRBD1 (6 bases). Trimming pared 3 bases from V and 1 base from J, leaving 12 bases between. The CDR3 runs to 15 residues. CDR3 nucleotides: TGTGCCAGCAGTTTCGATAGCAGGGGGAACACTGAAGCTTTCTTT. Translated: CASSFDSRGNTEAFF.